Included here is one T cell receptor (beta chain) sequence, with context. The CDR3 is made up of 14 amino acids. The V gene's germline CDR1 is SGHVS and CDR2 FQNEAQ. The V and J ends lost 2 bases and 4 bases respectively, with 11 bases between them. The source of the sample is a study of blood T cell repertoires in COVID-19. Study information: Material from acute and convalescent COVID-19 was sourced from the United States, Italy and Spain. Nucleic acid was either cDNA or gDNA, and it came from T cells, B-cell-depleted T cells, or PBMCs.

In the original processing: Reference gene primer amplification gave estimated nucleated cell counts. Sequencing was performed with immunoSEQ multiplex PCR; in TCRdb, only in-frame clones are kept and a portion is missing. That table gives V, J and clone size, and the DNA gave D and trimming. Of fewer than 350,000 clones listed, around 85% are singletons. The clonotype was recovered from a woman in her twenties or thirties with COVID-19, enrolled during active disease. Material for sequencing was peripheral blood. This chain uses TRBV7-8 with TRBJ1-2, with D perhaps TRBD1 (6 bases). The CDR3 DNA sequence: TGTGCCAGCAGCTTAAACAGGGACCCCTATGGCTACACCTTC. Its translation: CASSLNRDPYGYTF.